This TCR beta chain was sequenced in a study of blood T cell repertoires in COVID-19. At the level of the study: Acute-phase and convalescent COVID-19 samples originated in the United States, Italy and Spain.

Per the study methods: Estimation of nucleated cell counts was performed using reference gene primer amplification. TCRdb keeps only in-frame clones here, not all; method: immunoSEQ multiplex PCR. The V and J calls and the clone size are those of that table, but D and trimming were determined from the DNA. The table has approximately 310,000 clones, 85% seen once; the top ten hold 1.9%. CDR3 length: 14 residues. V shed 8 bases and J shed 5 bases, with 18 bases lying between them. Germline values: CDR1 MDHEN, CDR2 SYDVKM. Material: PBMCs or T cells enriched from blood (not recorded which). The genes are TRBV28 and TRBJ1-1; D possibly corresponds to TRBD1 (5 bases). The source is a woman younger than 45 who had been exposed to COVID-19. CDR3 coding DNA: TGTGCCAGCTCCGGGGGTTCCCCGGGGACTGAAGCTTTCTTT. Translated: CASSGGSPGTEAFF.